One sample yielded the 28 T cell receptor beta chains listed below, sequenced in a study of monozygotic twins with inflammatory bowel disease. TCRdb re-analyzed the 5' RACE reads; it lists each CDR3 protein once, without DNA. This sample's table reports around 450,000 distinct CDR3 sequences. Material for sequencing was blood. The receptors were gathered from a human donor with ulcerative colitis or Crohn's disease, or a healthy co-twin of an affected twin (not recorded which).

The J gene is TRBJ2-2, the V gene TRBV24-1; lacking DNA, the TRBD1 call made by TCRdb goes unchecked. CDR1 is KGHDR, CDR2 SFDVKD, per germline. This CDR3 spans 15 amino acids. The CDR3 is CATSDYRAGTGELFF.

The chain uses TRBV15 and TRBJ1-5. Germline CDR1 LNHNV, CDR2 YYDKDF (reference sequence). The CDR3 has 13 amino acids. CDR3 sequence: CATSLDSNQPQHF.

This chain's CDR3 is CSARGLAGEVGELFF. V is TRBV29-1 and J is TRBJ2-2; absent DNA, TCRdb's TRBD2 call cannot be checked. Germline loops: CDR1 SQVTM, CDR2 ANQGSEA. The CDR3 runs 15 residues.

The gene calls are TRBV5-4 and TRBJ2-7; without DNA, the TCRdb call of TRBD1 cannot be checked. The germline gives CDR1 SGHNT, CDR2 YYREEE (reference sequence). This CDR3 has 15 amino acids. CDR3 amino acids: CASSPSPDSVYEQYF.

This sequence joins TRBV5-5 and TRBJ2-7; TCRdb calls TRBD1, which cannot be checked without DNA. Germline loops: CDR1 SGHKS, CDR2 YYEKEE (reference sequence). The CDR3 runs to 15 residues. The CDR3 sequence: CASSLLTRGPYEQYF.

This chain links TRBV7-2 with TRBJ1-4; TCRdb outputs TRBD1, but without DNA this stays unchecked. This CDR3 comprises 15 residues. The V gene's germline CDR1 is SGHTA and CDR2 FQGNSA. The CDR3 spells CASSSRTGWDEKLFF.

This rearrangement joins TRBV3-1 to TRBJ2-1; TCRdb's D gene call, TRBD2, goes unchecked for lack of DNA. Germline values: CDR1 LGHDT, CDR2 YNNKEL (reference sequence). CDR3 size: 15 residues. The CDR3 sequence: CASSPRLAGGHEQFF.

The rearrangement joins TRBV7-2 to TRBJ2-2; the TCRdb call, TRBD2, lacks DNA for checking. Per the germline V gene, CDR1 is SGHTA and CDR2 is FQGNSA. The length of the CDR3 is 16 residues. CDR3: CASSLVGIAGAGELFF.

The chain uses TRBV20-1 and TRBJ2-5; no DNA is available, so the TRBD1 call from TCRdb remains unchecked. The CDR3 is 16 amino acids. Per germline, CDR1 DFQATT and CDR2 SNEGSKA (reference sequence). CDR3: CSARDLSGGRGETQYF.

J is TRBJ2-7 and V is TRBV5-4; TCRdb proposes TRBD2, but this gene call is untestable without DNA. The germline V gene has CDR1 SGHNT and CDR2 YYREEE (reference sequence). The CDR3 extends over 14 amino acids. The CDR3 loop is CASSILEGSSEQYF.

V is TRBV7-9 and J is TRBJ2-1; TCRdb's D gene call, TRBD1, goes unchecked for lack of DNA. Germline CDR1 is SEHNR and CDR2 is FQNEAQ (reference sequence). This CDR3 is built from 16 residues. The CDR3 loop is CASSLAPLSSYNEQFF.

The V call is TRBV18, the J call TRBJ1-1. Germline V CDR1 and CDR2: KGHSH, LQKENI. The CDR3 is made up of 14 amino acids. The CDR3 region is CASSPWDMNTEAFF.

The V and J genes are TRBV6-5 and TRBJ2-5; TCRdb selects TRBD1, and the lack of DNA leaves this call unchecked. Germline V gene data show CDR1 as MNHEY and CDR2 as SVGAGI. The CDR3 spans 15 residues. CDR3 protein: CASSYSPTGQETQYF.

This rearrangement joins TRBV7-2 to TRBJ2-5. Per germline, CDR1 SGHTA and CDR2 FQGNSA. The CDR3 totals 13 residues. This chain's CDR3 is CASSLNSWGTQYF.

This chain uses TRBV7-2 with TRBJ2-4; the TCRdb D gene call, TRBD2, has no DNA to confirm it. CDR1 is SGHTA and CDR2 is FQGNSA in the germline V gene. There are 16 residues in the CDR3. The CDR3 reads CASSDRLEPNKNIQYF.

The rearrangement uses TRBV3-1 and TRBJ1-6. This CDR3 has 16 amino acids. Germline values: CDR1 LGHDT, CDR2 YNNKEL (reference sequence). CDR3 amino acids: CASSHAAGSYNSPLHF.

The CDR3: CASSKGAGKDSGANVLTF. The gene calls are TRBV21-1 and TRBJ2-6; TCRdb calls TRBD2, which cannot be checked without DNA. TRBV21-1 has pseudogene status. The CDR3 has 18 amino acids.

This chain connects TRBV6-5 to TRBJ2-7; TCRdb returns TRBD1, unconfirmable since there is no DNA. CDR1 MNHEY and CDR2 SVGAGI come from the germline V gene. The CDR3 has 15 residues. This CDR3 is CASSYRGQGAYEQYF.

The genes are TRBV7-2 and TRBJ1-1; as DNA is missing, the TRBD1 call by TCRdb cannot be tested. Germline CDR1 reads SGHTA; CDR2 reads FQGNSA. The CDR3 runs to 17 residues. CDR3 loop: CASSLGEAGGYGTEAFF.

The chain has TRBV3-1 and TRBJ2-2. CDR1 LGHDT and CDR2 YNNKEL come from the germline V gene (reference sequence). CDR3 length equals 15 residues. The CDR3 spells CASALESDFTGELFF.

The chain recombines TRBV12-3 or TRBV12-4 with TRBJ1-4; checking the TCRdb D call of TRBD1 is not possible without DNA. CDR3 length: 15 amino acids. The CDR3 reads CASKRLGGDNEKLFF.

V is TRBV20-1 and J is TRBJ2-7; TCRdb designates TRBD2, a call that cannot be tested without DNA. Germline values: CDR1 DFQATT, CDR2 SNEGSKA (reference sequence). The CDR3 runs to 12 residues. The CDR3 sequence is CSALSGKGEQYF.

J is TRBJ2-1 and V is TRBV7-2; TCRdb returns TRBD2, unconfirmable since there is no DNA. This CDR3 has 16 amino acids. Germline V gene sequence: CDR1 SGHTA, CDR2 FQGNSA. The CDR3 is CASSLAWAGGNNEQFF.

This chain uses TRBV28 with TRBJ1-1; the D call from TCRdb, TRBD1, cannot be confirmed without DNA. The germline CDR1 and CDR2 sequences are MDHEN and SYDVKM. CDR3 length: 15 amino acids. CDR3 sequence: CASSSHRGWNTEAFF.

The chain employs TRBV7-6 and TRBJ2-7; without DNA, the TCRdb call of TRBD2 cannot be checked. CDR1 and CDR2 (germline): SGHVS, FNYEAQ. The CDR3 covers 17 residues. CDR3 amino acids: CASSLDGTSGSISEQYF.

V is TRBV7-2 and J is TRBJ1-5; the TRBD1 assignment by TCRdb is unverifiable without DNA. The CDR3 runs 16 residues. From germline, CDR1 is SGHTA and CDR2 FQGNSA. The CDR3 loop is CASSLEGQGPFQPQHF.

Here the CDR3 reads CASSLSLGLAGKETQYF. The chain uses TRBV12-3 or TRBV12-4 and TRBJ2-5; TCRdb indicates TRBD2, and absent DNA this call remains unverified. There are 17 residues in the CDR3.

This chain links TRBV24-1 with TRBJ2-1; TCRdb lists TRBD1, though no DNA is available to test this call. Germline V gives CDR1 KGHDR, CDR2 SFDVKD. The length of the CDR3 is 16 residues. CDR3 protein: CATSDLGQGARYEQFF.